A selection of T cell receptor beta chains follows, all from one sample in a study of T-cell memory formation after mild COVID-19. TCRdb processed the 5' RACE reads anew with MiXCR; each CDR3 protein has one entry. The sample has 75,000 to 90,000 distinct CDR3 sequences; more than 11% are singletons. Source material: PBMCs or a T cell subset sorted from them (not recorded which). All receptors come from an adult woman who had mild COVID-19 (a few samples of this study predate the infection). Cell type and time point are not known. Each CDR3 is given with its conserved first and last residue. The order of the fields is V gene, J gene, D gene, clone size, CDR3 DNA, CDR3 protein. A D gene is named only where the DNA matches it firmly. Only part of the rows carry a size: once, few, many, or a class if the clone is expanded.

v_gene: TRBV7-3
j_gene: TRBJ2-1
d_gene: TRBD2
abundance: -
CDR3nt: TGTGCCAGCAGCTTAACGGCCAAAACTAGCGGGGGGGCTGGTGAGCAGTTCTTC
CDR3aa: CASSLTAKTSGGAGEQFF

v_gene: TRBV29-1
j_gene: TRBJ2-2
d_gene: -
abundance: -
CDR3nt: TGCAGCGTTGAAGAAGGGGGCGGGGAGCTGTTTTTT
CDR3aa: CSVEEGGGELFF

v_gene: TRBV5-5
j_gene: TRBJ2-7
d_gene: -
abundance: few
CDR3nt: TGTGCCAGCACCGTGGACAGGGCGGGGGGGGAGCAGTACTTC
CDR3aa: CASTVDRAGGEQYF

v_gene: TRBV20-1
j_gene: TRBJ2-1
d_gene: -
abundance: few
CDR3nt: TGCAGTGCTAGAGACCCAGGGAGGTACAATGAGCAGTTCTTC
CDR3aa: CSARDPGRYNEQFF

v_gene: TRBV2
j_gene: TRBJ2-7
d_gene: TRBD2
abundance: few
CDR3nt: TGTGCCAGCAGTGAATCCGGACTAGCGGATTACGAGCAGTACTTC
CDR3aa: CASSESGLADYEQYF

v_gene: TRBV20-1
j_gene: TRBJ2-1
d_gene: -
abundance: many
CDR3nt: TGCAGTGCGAGGACGGTTGGCATCTATGAGCAGTTCTTC
CDR3aa: CSARTVGIYEQFF

v_gene: TRBV5-1
j_gene: TRBJ2-1
d_gene: TRBD2
abundance: -
CDR3nt: TGCGCCAGCAGGGGGACTAGAACCCCCACTTTGAAGAATGAGCAGTTCTTC
CDR3aa: CASRGTRTPTLKNEQFF

v_gene: TRBV10-3
j_gene: TRBJ2-3
d_gene: TRBD2
abundance: -
CDR3nt: TGTGCCATCGGGGCCGGACTAGCGGGGGCACACGATACGCAGTATTTT
CDR3aa: CAIGAGLAGAHDTQYF

v_gene: TRBV5-1
j_gene: TRBJ2-7
d_gene: TRBD1
abundance: few
CDR3nt: TGCGCCAGCTGTCCCGGGACAGACCCGTACGAGCAGTACTTC
CDR3aa: CASCPGTDPYEQYF

v_gene: TRBV27
j_gene: TRBJ2-2
d_gene: TRBD2
abundance: -
CDR3nt: TGTGCCAGCACTAGCGGGACGAACACCGGGGAGCTGTTTTTT
CDR3aa: CASTSGTNTGELFF

v_gene: TRBV7-2
j_gene: TRBJ2-7
d_gene: TRBD2
abundance: few
CDR3nt: TGTGCCAGCAGCCTGGACGGGACTAGCCCCTACGAGCAGTACTTC
CDR3aa: CASSLDGTSPYEQYF

v_gene: TRBV6-5
j_gene: TRBJ2-2
d_gene: TRBD2
abundance: -
CDR3nt: TGTGCCAGCACCAAGGGGCCGGGACTAGCATTAGTGTTCGGGGAGCTGTTTTTT
CDR3aa: CASTKGPGLALVFGELFF

v_gene: TRBV6-6
j_gene: TRBJ1-6
d_gene: -
abundance: -
CDR3nt: TGTGCCAGCGGGGGGTTCGGTAATTCACCCCTCCACTTT
CDR3aa: CASGGFGNSPLHF

v_gene: TRBV27
j_gene: TRBJ1-1
d_gene: -
abundance: -
CDR3nt: TGTGCCAGCAGCCTTAGTGCCGGGGGGACTGAAGCTTTCTTT
CDR3aa: CASSLSAGGTEAFF

v_gene: TRBV4-3
j_gene: TRBJ2-1
d_gene: -
abundance: -
CDR3nt: TGCGCCAGCAGCCAAGATAGGGCGGGATGGGGGCAGTTCTTC
CDR3aa: CASSQDRAGWGQFF

v_gene: TRBV4-1
j_gene: TRBJ1-1
d_gene: -
abundance: few
CDR3nt: TGCGCCAGCAGACTTTTAAAGGGGGAACGAGCTTTCTTT
CDR3aa: CASRLLKGERAFF

v_gene: TRBV5-5
j_gene: TRBJ2-7
d_gene: TRBD1
abundance: -
CDR3nt: TGTGCCAGCAGCTTGGTGGGACAGGGTAGGTTCTTC
CDR3aa: CASSLVGQGRFF

v_gene: TRBV29-1
j_gene: TRBJ2-1
d_gene: TRBD2
abundance: few
CDR3nt: TGCAGCGTTGGGTCTAGCGGGAGAGACTACAATGAGCAGTTCTTC
CDR3aa: CSVGSSGRDYNEQFF

v_gene: TRBV5-1
j_gene: TRBJ2-3
d_gene: TRBD2
abundance: -
CDR3nt: TGCGCCAGCAGCTTGGCGGTTTTAGCGGGACCCTACACAGATACGCAGTATTTT
CDR3aa: CASSLAVLAGPYTDTQYF

v_gene: TRBV7-9
j_gene: TRBJ2-5
d_gene: TRBD1
abundance: many
CDR3nt: TGTGCCAGCAGCTTGACAGGGAGTGTTCAAGAGACCCAGTACTTC
CDR3aa: CASSLTGSVQETQYF

v_gene: TRBV6-5
j_gene: TRBJ2-1
d_gene: TRBD1
abundance: many
CDR3nt: TGTGCCAGCAGTTACGAGGGGACAGGGTTCTCCAATGAGCAGTTCTTC
CDR3aa: CASSYEGTGFSNEQFF

v_gene: TRBV29-1
j_gene: TRBJ2-1
d_gene: -
abundance: many
CDR3nt: TGCAGCGGTTGGGCGGATTCCGGCAATGAGCAGTTCTTC
CDR3aa: CSGWADSGNEQFF

v_gene: TRBV7-9
j_gene: TRBJ2-3
d_gene: -
abundance: -
CDR3nt: TGTGCCAGCAGCTTTTTAACTAGCTCTCCAGATACGCAGTATTTT
CDR3aa: CASSFLTSSPDTQYF

v_gene: TRBV12-3/TRBV12-4
j_gene: TRBJ2-1
d_gene: -
abundance: few
CDR3nt: TGTGCCAGCAGTTGGTCGAGCGGAGCTTACAATGAGCAGTTCTTC
CDR3aa: CASSWSSGAYNEQFF

v_gene: TRBV12-3/TRBV12-4
j_gene: TRBJ2-5
d_gene: -
abundance: -
CDR3nt: TGTGCCAGCAGTACCGACAGACTAGAGACCCAGTACTTC
CDR3aa: CASSTDRLETQYF

v_gene: TRBV5-1
j_gene: TRBJ2-3
d_gene: -
abundance: -
CDR3nt: TGCGCCAGCAGCTCCCGGGATCCTTACACAGATACGCAGTATTTT
CDR3aa: CASSSRDPYTDTQYF

v_gene: TRBV12-3/TRBV12-4
j_gene: TRBJ2-1
d_gene: TRBD1
abundance: -
CDR3nt: TGTGCCAGCAGTCAGACAGGGGACTACAATGAGCAGTTCTTC
CDR3aa: CASSQTGDYNEQFF

v_gene: TRBV10-3
j_gene: TRBJ2-1
d_gene: TRBD2
abundance: -
CDR3nt: TGTGCCATCAGTGAGTCCGGGGGAGGGTCGCACAATGAGCAGTTCTTC
CDR3aa: CAISESGGGSHNEQFF

v_gene: TRBV6-1
j_gene: TRBJ2-7
d_gene: -
abundance: few
CDR3nt: TGTGCCAGCAGTGAAGGCAGCCCGTACGAGCAGTACTTC
CDR3aa: CASSEGSPYEQYF

v_gene: TRBV24-1
j_gene: TRBJ2-7
d_gene: TRBD1
abundance: -
CDR3nt: TGTGCCACCAGTGATTCGACAGGGGGTGGTTTATACGAGCAGTACTTC
CDR3aa: CATSDSTGGGLYEQYF

v_gene: TRBV4-1
j_gene: TRBJ1-1
d_gene: TRBD1
abundance: many
CDR3nt: TGCGCCAGCAGCCAATCCCGGGACAGGGTGTTTTTTTCTCCGAACACTGAAGCTTTCTTT
CDR3aa: CASSQSRDRVFFSPNTEAFF

v_gene: TRBV29-1
j_gene: TRBJ1-1
d_gene: -
abundance: many
CDR3nt: TGCAGCGTTCCTGAGATGAACACTGAAGCTTTCTTT
CDR3aa: CSVPEMNTEAFF

v_gene: TRBV27
j_gene: TRBJ1-2
d_gene: -
abundance: -
CDR3nt: TGTGCCAGCAGTCCCTTAATGGGGTCCTACTATGGCTACACCTTC
CDR3aa: CASSPLMGSYYGYTF

v_gene: TRBV7-8
j_gene: TRBJ2-1
d_gene: -
abundance: -
CDR3nt: TGTGCCAGCAGCTTAGTAGTTCCGGGTTTGGGAAGCTCCTACAATGAGCAGTTCTTC
CDR3aa: CASSLVVPGLGSSYNEQFF

v_gene: TRBV23-1
j_gene: TRBJ2-1
d_gene: -
abundance: -
CDR3nt: TGCGCCAGCAGTCACTCTGAGCAGTTCTTC
CDR3aa: CASSHSEQFF

v_gene: TRBV4-1
j_gene: TRBJ2-7
d_gene: -
abundance: -
CDR3nt: TGCCCCAGCAGCCAAGGGCTGATATCCTACGAGCAGTACTTC
CDR3aa: CPSSQGLISYEQYF

v_gene: TRBV7-9
j_gene: TRBJ2-1
d_gene: -
abundance: many
CDR3nt: TGTGCCAGCAGCTTAGCGCTAAGGAGGGGCGATGAGCAGTTCTTC
CDR3aa: CASSLALRRGDEQFF